This T cell receptor beta chain appears in the sequencing data of a study of blood T cells in healthy people across ages. The second PCR ran roughly 6 to 12 cycles with a sample-barcoded 5' primer and J-beta primers. A single record per CDR3 protein comes from TCRdb applying MiXCR to the 5' RACE reads. The sample contains some 1.7 million distinct CDR3 sequences, roughly 30% of which appear only once. Trimming removed 6 bases from V and 6 bases from J; junction bases left unmatched: 16. CDR3 size: 16 residues. Germline V gene lookup returns CDR1 DFQATT and CDR2 SNEGSKA (reference sequence). This clonotype showed up many times.

V is TRBV20-1 and J is TRBJ2-1, with 8 bases that match TRBD1. Sequenced input: blood. This receptor was identified in a woman in her twenties or thirties in good health. The CDR3 DNA reads TGCAGTGCCAAAGGTTTCAGACAGGGGTCGATCAATGAGCAGTTCTTC. This translates into CSAKGFRQGSINEQFF.